Below, one T cell receptor beta chain is given with its context. What it binds is unknown. This table comes from immunoSEQ multiplex PCR, and its TCRdb copy is limited to in-frame clones, with some not included. The sample has 55,000 to 90,000 clones; 86% are singletons. Trimming took off 4 bases at V and 9 bases at J, with 19 bases between the two ends. CDR3 size: 15 residues. Germline CDR1 SGHTA, CDR2 FQGNSA. This sample is part of a study of OX40 agonist ivuxolimab in advanced cancers. Study in general: Patients' therapy was ivuxolimab, an antibody that acts as an agonist of OX40 (CD134). Patients were dosed intravenously with ivuxolimab at 0.01 to 10 mg/kg every 2 weeks. Regarding the study as a whole: Near-lowest levels of clonal expansion characterized partial responders at 0.1-3.0 mg/kg.

The V and J genes are TRBV7-2 and TRBJ2-1; D remains ambiguous. The sequence came from an adult with an advanced solid tumor such as melanoma, head and neck, liver or kidney cancer. Sequences were derived from CD4+ or CD8+ T cells sorted from blood, sampled in a trial of the OX40 agonist ivuxolimab. The CDR3 protein is CASSSEPGLIREQFF. DNA for the CDR3: TGTGCCAGCAGCTCAGAACCGGGCCTCATTCGTGAGCAGTTCTTC.